Each of the 15 T cell receptor beta chains below was sequenced from the same sample in a study of blood T cell repertoires in COVID-19. The method was immunoSEQ multiplex PCR; TCRdb's version includes in-frame clones alone and lacks a portion of them. The repertoire holds about 400,000 clones, with approximately 87% as singletons. Material for sequencing was PBMCs or T cells enriched from blood (not recorded which). These receptors were collected from a woman between 45 and 60 years old who had recovered from COVID-19.

A few counts support this clone. This sequence joins TRBV6-4 and TRBJ2-1, with 9 bases aligning to TRBD2. The CDR3 loop spans 13 amino acids. The germline CDR1 and CDR2 sequences are MRHNA and SNTAGT. V dropped 4 bases and J dropped 6; count of bases not matched to a gene: 1. CDR3 loop: CASSGGGANEQFF. The CDR3 DNA sequence: TGTGCCAGCAGTGGCGGGGGGGCCAATGAGCAGTTCTTC.

The chain is built from TRBV2 and TRBJ1-5, with 8 nucleotides matching TRBD1. Germline CDR1 reads SNHLY; CDR2 reads FYNNEI. CDR3 length equals 15 residues. The V gene end was trimmed by 4 bases and the J gene end by 7 bases; junction bases not matched to a gene: 9. CDR3 nucleotide sequence: TGTGCCAGCAGTGCAGGGACAGGTGTGGGCCAGCCCCAGCATTTT. Residues: CASSAGTGVGQPQHF.

The rearrangement links TRBV2 to TRBJ1-3; 7 bases line up with TRBD1. With 6 bases clipped from V and 0 bases from J, the junction kept 8 bases outside the gene matches. There are 16 residues in the CDR3. Germline CDR1 SNHLY, CDR2 FYNNEI. The DNA for the CDR3 is TGTGCCAGCAGCTTCGGACAGGTCAGCTCTGGAAACACCATATATTTT. Translating it yields CASSFGQVSSGNTIYF. The full variable domain, its missing parts supplied by reference TRBV2 and TRBJ1-3, is EPEVTQTPSHQVTQMGQEVILRCVPISNHLYFYWYRQILGQKVEFLVSFYNNEISEKSEIFDDQFSVERPDGSNFTLKIRSTKLEDSAMYFCASSFGQVSSGNTIYFGEGSWLTVV.

This chain joins TRBV28 and TRBJ2-3; 10 bases match TRBD2. The V gene's germline CDR1 is MDHEN and CDR2 SYDVKM. J gave up 3 bases and V 6 bases, and 15 bases lay outside the gene matches. The CDR3 is 18 amino acids. The CDR3 DNA is TGTGCCAGCAGCTTAGGACCGAAGAGCGGGGGGGGGACAGATACGCAGTATTTT. This translates into CASSLGPKSGGGTDTQYF.

The CDR3 here is CASTSQEGKPNEQFF. The DNA for the CDR3 is TGTGCCAGCACCTCCCAGGAGGGGAAGCCCAATGAGCAGTTCTTC. This rearrangement joins TRBV7-9 to TRBJ2-1, with D perhaps TRBD2 (6 bases). Germline assignment: CDR1 SEHNR and CDR2 FQNEAQ (reference sequence). Trimming removed 7 bases at V and 6 bases at J, with 19 bases between. The CDR3 is 15 residues long. Variable domain in full (rest from reference TRBV7-9 and TRBJ2-1): DTGVSQNPRHKITKRGQNVTFRCDPISEHNRLYWYRQTLGQGPEFLTYFQNEAQLEKSRLLSDRFSAERPKGSFSTLEIQRTEQGDSAMYLCASTSQEGKPNEQFFGPGTRLTVL.

A few counts support this clone. V is TRBV28 and J is TRBJ1-2; 8 bases match TRBD1. This CDR3 is 15 amino acids long. J was trimmed by 4 bases and V by 8 bases; bases with no gene match: 12. CDR1 MDHEN and CDR2 SYDVKM come from the germline V gene. CDR3 region: CASWFRLGQGYGYTF. The CDR3 DNA follows: TGTGCCAGCTGGTTCCGCCTCGGACAGGGCTATGGCTACACCTTC.

This chain links TRBV7-9 with TRBJ2-2; 9 nucleotides match TRBD1. The CDR3 has 15 residues. Germline CDR1 reads SEHNR; CDR2 reads FQNEAQ (reference sequence). With V trimmed by 5 bases and J by 6 bases, 7 bases remained unmatched. CDR3: CASSRGTGIAGELFF. CDR3 nucleotides: TGTGCCAGCAGCCGGGGGACAGGGATCGCCGGGGAGCTGTTTTTT.

The CDR3 sequence is CAIGPGQGYTF. CDR3 sequence (DNA): TGTGCCATCGGGCCAGGGCAGGGCTACACCTTC. The chain couples TRBV10-3 to TRBJ1-2; the D gene is possibly TRBD1 (5 bases). The CDR3 loop spans 11 amino acids. Germline assignment: CDR1 ENHRY and CDR2 SYGVKD. V was shortened by 8 bases and J by 8 bases, with 12 bases between the two germline ends.

This chain uses TRBV30 with TRBJ2-3, with D uncertain. The germline CDR1 and CDR2 sequences are GTSNPN and SVGIG (reference sequence). V gave up 3 bases and J gave up 1 base, with 8 bases separating them. This CDR3 contains 13 residues. As DNA, the CDR3 is TGTGCCTGGAGCCTATATGGCACAGATACGCAGTATTTT. Its protein is CAWSLYGTDTQYF.

In regard to this clone: Other DNA sequences in this sample translate to the same CDR3. The rearrangement links TRBV29-1 to TRBJ1-1; D perhaps matches TRBD1 (6 bases). V lost 4 bases to trimming and J lost 0 bases, with 9 bases between them. This CDR3 contains 13 residues. Germline V CDR1 and CDR2: SQVTM, ANQGSEA. This CDR3 is CSVGQGLNTEAFF. Here the CDR3 DNA reads TGCAGCGTTGGGCAGGGGTTGAACACTGAAGCTTTCTTT.

The chain employs TRBV12-5 and TRBJ1-6; the D is unclear. Germline CDR1 is LGHNT and CDR2 is FRNRAP. The CDR3 extends over 16 amino acids. V lost 0 bases and J 7 bases, leaving 13 bases between the germline ends. The CDR3 here is CASGLVRETQNSPLHF. In DNA form, the CDR3 reads TGTGCTAGTGGTTTGGTTCGGGAGACCCAAAATTCACCCCTCCACTTT.

Many counts were recorded for this clone. The chain has TRBV5-6 and TRBJ1-2; 7 bases agree with TRBD1. The germline V gene has CDR1 SGHDT and CDR2 YYEEEE. The CDR3 extends over 14 amino acids. Trimming removed 5 bases from V and 5 bases from J; junction bases left unmatched: 9. In DNA form, the CDR3 reads TGTGCCAGCAGTTCCGGGACAGCCTCTTATGGCTACACCTTC. Protein: CASSSGTASYGYTF.

The CDR3: CASTGQGDWTGELFF. CDR3 DNA: TGCGCCAGCACCGGCCAGGGGGATTGGACCGGGGAGCTGTTTTTT. The rearrangement joins TRBV10-1 to TRBJ2-2, with 7 bases fitting TRBD1. This CDR3 comprises 15 residues. Germline lookup yields CDR1 WNHNN and CDR2 SYGVQD (reference sequence). V lost 7 bases to trimming and J lost 5 bases; unmatched junction nucleotides: 10.

The V gene is TRBV9, the J gene TRBJ1-3; no clear D. The CDR3 length is 15 residues. Germline V gene sequence: CDR1 SGDLS, CDR2 YYNGEE. With 0 bases removed from V and 2 bases from J, the gap between germline ends came to 9 bases. CDR3 in DNA: TGTGCCAGCAGCGTAGGTGGAGACGCTGGAAACACCATATATTTT. Its translation is CASSVGGDAGNTIYF.

The chain couples TRBV7-2 to TRBJ1-5; D is undetermined. Germline V gives CDR1 SGHTA, CDR2 FQGNSA. This CDR3 region has 13 residues. Trimming took 5 bases from V and 7 from J, leaving 12 bases between them. The CDR3 DNA sequence: TGTGCCAGCAGCAAACCTGGAGGCCAGCCCCAGCATTTT. As protein: CASSKPGGQPQHF. Full variable domain (rest looked up from reference TRBV7-2 and TRBJ1-5): GAGVSQSPSNKVTEKGKDVELRCDPISGHTALYWYRQSLGQGLEFLIYFQGNSAPDKSGLPSDRFSAERTGGSVSTLTIQRTQQEDSAVYLCASSKPGGQPQHFGDGTRLSIL.